The sequence of this T cell receptor (beta chain) was determined in a study of blood T cell repertoires in COVID-19. Study information: Samples taken during acute and convalescent COVID-19 were collected in the United States, Italy and Spain. PBMCs, B-cell-depleted T cells, or T cells provided the cDNA or gDNA that made up the material.

Adults between about 18 and 95 years of age took part from 20 to 25 US areas. Only in-frame clones appear in the TCRdb table, and some are missing; sequencing was by immunoSEQ multiplex PCR. The table records around 240,000 clones, 86% of them present only once. This CDR3 has 13 residues. V lost 6 bases and J lost 1, with 6 bases in between. Germline values: CDR1 SGHVS, CDR2 FNYEAQ. The source material was PBMCs or T cells enriched from blood (not recorded which). This TCR was sampled from a woman between 50 and 59 years old who had recovered from COVID-19. The rearrangement joins TRBV7-6 to TRBJ2-2, with D possibly matching TRBD2 (6 bases). CDR3 bases: TGTGCCAGCAGTAGCGGGAACACCGGGGAGCTGTTTTTT. This encodes CASSSGNTGELFF.